These T cell receptor beta chains were read from a single sample in a study of CD8 T cells in Susac syndrome. TCRdb itself ran the immunoSEQ multiplex PCR reads through MiXCR, one entry per CDR3 protein. This sample carries about 140,000 distinct CDR3 sequences, approximately 94% of them seen once, and the ten largest clones take roughly 0.083%. Specimen: CD4+ T cells from PBMCs. These receptors were collected from a human donor in good health. The conserved cysteine and the conserved F or W are not part of the CDR3 here. The order of the fields is V gene, CDR3 length, CDR3 protein.

TRBV6-5 13 ASSYRGTGVDEQF
TRBV9 13 ASSVDPGRAYGYT
TRBV2 13 ASREAYANTGELF
TRBV18 13 ASSPGSTGANVLT
TRBV7-9 16 ASSLDSIRTSETPEQY
TRBV20-1 13 SARLTGVDYNEQF
TRBV14 13 ASSPSSGRGGEQF
TRBV7-9 16 ASSLASSWGTGANVLT
TRBV18 11 ASSEGIGEPQH
TRBV11-2 14 ASSGSEGPVYNEQF
TRBV29-1 9 SVGLWGDYT
TRBV24-1 15 ATSDATPGQELYGYT
TRBV13 13 ASSLDPGSYNEQF
TRBV20-1 9 SANKNTEAF
TRBV27 12 ASSPGQGYQPQH
TRBV11-3 10 ASSPGTGELF
TRBV23-1 12 ASTLRGSNQPQH
TRBV5-1 12 ASSSTGTNYGYT
TRBV7-9 15 ASSSLAGQPYSYEQY
TRBV7-2 12 ASSLLQGAAKLF
TRBV30 8 AVTGAGYT
TRBV10-2 10 ASTPPTGELF
TRBV7-9 13 ASSPLDRAFTEAF
TRBV7-9 13 ASNLDNNRGYGYT
TRBV20-1 9 SARVGTEAF
TRBV19 10 ATGTRSYEQY
TRBV28 13 ASSPPGQGTYGYT
TRBV18 12 ASSQPAGANEQF
TRBV18 11 ASSPPGTDTQY
TRBV2 10 ASSFPVYEQY
TRBV7-2 13 ASIEASGRTDTQY
TRBV2 11 AGGVAGGETQY
TRBV30 12 AWSVGISYNEQF
TRBV2 12 ASMDRVSNQPQH
TRBV19 11 ASSDTYIYEQY
TRBV20-1 11 SARGGNTDTQY
TRBV12-3/TRBV12-4 12 ASSSHTSAYEQY
TRBV12-3/TRBV12-4 13 ASSLVNQGQETQY
TRBV12-3/TRBV12-4 12 ASSLGVGSYEQY
TRBV9 13 ASSVGTGESYGYT
TRBV12-3/TRBV12-4 13 ASSPGGTGGHEQY
TRBV4-1 15 ASSHLVRQGLDYGYT
TRBV27 13 ASSPARGGAYEQY